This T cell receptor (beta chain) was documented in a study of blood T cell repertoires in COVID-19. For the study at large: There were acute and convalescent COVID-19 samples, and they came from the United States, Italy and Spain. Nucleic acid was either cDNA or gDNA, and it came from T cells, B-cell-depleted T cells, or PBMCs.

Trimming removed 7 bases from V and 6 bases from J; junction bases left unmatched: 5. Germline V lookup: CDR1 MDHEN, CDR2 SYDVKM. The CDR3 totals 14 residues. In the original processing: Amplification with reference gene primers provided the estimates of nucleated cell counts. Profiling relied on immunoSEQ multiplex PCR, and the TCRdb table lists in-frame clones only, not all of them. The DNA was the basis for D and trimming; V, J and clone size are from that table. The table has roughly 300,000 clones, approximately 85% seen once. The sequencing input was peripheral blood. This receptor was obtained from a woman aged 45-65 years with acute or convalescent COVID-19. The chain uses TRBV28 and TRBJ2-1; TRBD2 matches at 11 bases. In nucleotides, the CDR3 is TGTGCCAGCACCCCCGGGACTAGCGGCAATGAGCAGTTCTTC. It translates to CASTPGTSGNEQFF. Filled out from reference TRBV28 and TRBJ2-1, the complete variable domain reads DVKVTQSSRYLVKRTGEKVFLECVQDMDHENMFWYRQDPGLGLRLIYFSYDVKMKEKGDIPEGYSVSREKKERFSLILESASTNQTSMYLCASTPGTSGNEQFFGPGTRLTVL.